The 30 T cell receptor beta chains below were found in one sample sequenced in a study of T-cell memory formation after mild COVID-19 (dated by TCRdb to 2020 to 2022). Libraries were built with 5' RACE. The sequencer listed for this sample is Illumina NovaSeq 6000. The public reads were run again by TCRdb, first through fastp at Q25 and then through MiXCR, and only productive beta chains were kept. Rows matching on CDR3 protein sequence are summarized as one entry with the most common DNA and genes. The sample data list some 300,000 distinct CDR3 sequences, and roughly 19% of these were observed just once. Roughly 21% of the sample comes from the top ten. Input material: PBMCs or a T cell subset sorted from them (not recorded which). These receptors were obtained from a young man who had mild COVID-19 (a few samples of this study predate the infection). The sample titles of this study are shuffled in the database, so cell type and time point are left out; the donor was told from shared clones.

This chain uses TRBV7-2 with TRBJ1-1; no clear D gene. The CDR3 covers 14 residues. Germline V gene sequence: CDR1 SGHTA, CDR2 FQGNSA. V was pared by 1 base and J by 0 bases, with 6 bases between. In DNA form, the CDR3 reads TGTGCCAGCAGCTTAGGCAGCTTGAACACTGAAGCTTTCTTT. This translates into CASSLGSLNTEAFF.

The gene calls are TRBV6-5 and TRBJ2-3; D gene uncertain. The germline V gene has CDR1 MNHEY and CDR2 SVGAGI. V was pared by 1 base and J by 1 base, with 6 bases between. The CDR3 is 14 residues long. In nucleotides, the CDR3 is TGTGCCAGCAGTTACTTCGGCGGCACAGATACGCAGTATTTT. Protein product: CASSYFGGTDTQYF.

The V call is TRBV18, the J call TRBJ2-7; TRBD1 is a possible D gene (5 bases). The CDR3 length is 13 residues. Germline assignment: CDR1 KGHSH and CDR2 LQKENI. Trimming pared 4 bases from V and 5 bases from J, leaving 12 bases between. The CDR3, as DNA: TGTGCCAGCTCACTCTCCCTAGGGGACGAGCAGTACGTC. Translated, it gives CASSLSLGDEQYV.

The chain uses TRBV29-1 and TRBJ1-2; D is ambiguous. Looked up from germline, CDR1 is SQVTM and CDR2 is ANQGSEA. The CDR3 totals 12 residues. Deletions cut 5 bases from V and 6 bases from J, with 13 bases between. The chain's CDR3 is CSVRGLGNGYTF. CDR3 sequence (DNA): TGCAGCGTTCGAGGGCTCGGGAATGGCTACACCTTC.

The rearrangement joins TRBV21-1 to TRBJ1-1; TRBD1, the D gene given by the table, was not confirmed from the DNA. TRBV21-1 is flagged as a pseudogene. This CDR3 is built from 11 residues. The chain's CDR3 is CASRGQGQAFF. In DNA, the CDR3 is TGTGCCAGCAGGGGGCAGGGGCAAGCTTTCTTT.

The V and J genes are TRBV11-2 and TRBJ1-2; D is perhaps TRBD1 (5 bases). Between the trimmed V and J ends, which lost 7 bases and 1 base, there was a span of 22 bases. The CDR3 is made up of 17 amino acids. Germline V gene data show CDR1 as SGHAT and CDR2 as FQNNGV. CDR3: CASTPGTGRTYNYGYTF. CDR3 DNA sequence: TGTGCCAGCACCCCGGGAACAGGCCGGACTTATAACTATGGCTACACCTTC. Full variable domain (remainder filled in from reference TRBV11-2 and TRBJ1-2): EAGVAQSPRYKIIEKRQSVAFWCNPISGHATLYWYQQILGQGPKLLIQFQNNGVVDDSQLPKDRFSAERLKGVDSTLKIQPAKLEDSAVYLCASTPGTGRTYNYGYTFGSGTRLTVV.

This clonotype appeared a few times. The chain combines TRBV5-1 with TRBJ1-1; 9 positions agree with TRBD1. This CDR3 has 14 amino acids. With V trimmed by 3 bases and J by 7 bases, 7 bases remained unmatched. Germline V gene data show CDR1 as SGHRS and CDR2 as YFSETQ. DNA of the CDR3: TGCGCCAGCAGCTCAACAGGGGGCGAAGGTGAAGCTTTCTTT. Its translation: CASSSTGGEGEAFF.

This clonotype was picked up a small number of times. The rearrangement links TRBV7-9 to TRBJ1-1; D not certain. Between the trimmed V and J ends, which lost 2 bases and 3 bases, there was a span of 7 bases. This CDR3 is 13 amino acids long. Germline CDR1 and CDR2: SEHNR and FQNEAQ (reference sequence). Here the CDR3 reads CASSLRADTEAFF. The CDR3 DNA reads as TGTGCCAGCAGCTTACGGGCCGACACTGAAGCTTTCTTT.

This clonotype has more than one count but fewer than ten. The chain employs TRBV7-2 and TRBJ1-2; TRBD1 aligns across 7 bases. Losses at the gene ends were 7 bases for V and 8 bases for J; bases not matched to a gene: 13. Germline CDR1 reads SGHTA; CDR2 reads FQGNSA. The CDR3 runs 14 residues. The chain's CDR3 is CASTHRDSYNGYTF. The CDR3 nucleotides are TGTGCCAGCACCCACCGGGACAGCTATAACGGCTACACCTTC.

The chain carries TRBV23-1 and TRBJ1-5, with 7 bases matching TRBD1. TRBV23-1 is identified as an open reading frame with a role that is uncertain. The CDR3 loop spans 14 amino acids. Unmatched junction bases numbered 9, after V lost 8 bases and J lost 5 bases. The CDR3 DNA is TGCGCCAGCCGCCTCCGGGACAGCTATCAGCCCCAGCATTTT. Residues: CASRLRDSYQPQHF.

This clonotype was detected ten times or more. The V and J genes are TRBV5-1 and TRBJ2-3; D uncertain. V was cut by 4 bases and J by 4 bases, with 7 bases left in between. The CDR3 runs to 12 residues. Germline loops: CDR1 SGHRS, CDR2 YFSETQ. CDR3 protein: CASSENSDTQYF. CDR3 bases: TGCGCCAGCAGCGAAAACTCAGATACGCAGTATTTT.

The chain couples TRBV9 to TRBJ2-3; 10 bases align to TRBD2. The CDR3 loop spans 15 amino acids. The V gene end was trimmed by 3 bases and the J gene end by 5 bases; junction bases not matched to a gene: 6. The germline V gene has CDR1 SGDLS and CDR2 YYNGEE. The CDR3 region has the DNA TGTGCCAGCAGCGAGCGGGGGGGCCTAGGAGATACGCAGTATTTT. It yields the protein CASSERGGLGDTQYF.

The J gene is TRBJ2-7, the V gene TRBV12-3 or TRBV12-4, with 10 bases matching TRBD2. After removal of 2 bases from V and 3 bases from J, the junction contained 4 bases not matched to a gene. This CDR3 region has 15 residues. Here the CDR3 reads CASSLNPSGGYEQYF. CDR3 coding DNA: TGTGCCAGCAGTTTAAATCCTAGCGGGGGCTACGAGCAGTACTTC.

J is TRBJ2-2 and V is TRBV6-5; D is unresolved. CDR3 length: 16 amino acids. Germline V gene data show CDR1 as MNHEY and CDR2 as SVGAGI. With 2 bases removed from V and 1 base from J, the gap between germline ends came to 11 bases. CDR3 protein: CASSYRASENTGELFF. The CDR3 DNA sequence: TGTGCCAGCAGTTACCGAGCATCGGAGAACACCGGGGAGCTGTTTTTT.

CDR3 sequence: CARSKRWAIDTEAFF. The CDR3 DNA sequence: TGTGCCAGAAGCAAGAGATGGGCCATTGACACTGAAGCTTTCTTT. This chain connects TRBV7-2 to TRBJ1-1; D is undetermined. V shed 9 bases and J shed 3 bases, with 20 bases lying between them. Germline V gene sequence: CDR1 SGHTA, CDR2 FQGNSA. The CDR3 extends over 15 amino acids.

This clonotype was observed a handful of times. The rearrangement links TRBV10-2 to TRBJ1-2, with D possibly TRBD1 on 6 matching bases. Germline loops: CDR1 WSHSY, CDR2 SAAADI. With 6 bases removed from V and 3 bases from J, the gap between germline ends came to 11 bases. This CDR3 spans 13 amino acids. The CDR3 sequence: CASREDRDYGYTF. In DNA form, the CDR3 reads TGCGCCAGCAGAGAGGACAGAGACTATGGCTACACCTTC.

This chain uses TRBV20-1 with TRBJ2-4; unclear D gene. The CDR3 sequence is 13 residues long. In germline, CDR1 is DFQATT, CDR2 SNEGSKA (reference sequence). V was trimmed by 5 bases and J by 1 base, leaving 9 bases between them. The CDR3 sequence: CSAAVFAKNIQYF. The CDR3 coding sequence is TGCAGTGCTGCAGTGTTTGCCAAAAACATTCAGTACTTC.

The genes are TRBV12-3 or TRBV12-4 and TRBJ2-3; D is perhaps TRBD1 (5 bases). Trimming stripped 10 bases from V and 0 bases from J, with 8 bases between. The CDR3 extends over 12 amino acids. The CDR3 loop reads CATRQSTDTQYF. CDR3 nucleotide sequence: TGTGCCACTCGACAGAGCACAGATACGCAGTATTTT.

This rearrangement joins TRBV7-2 to TRBJ2-3; a weak D match, TRBD2 (7 bases). Germline V lookup: CDR1 SGHTA, CDR2 FQGNSA. Trimming took 3 bases from V and 4 from J, leaving 17 bases between them. The CDR3 runs to 16 residues. The CDR3: CASSFVGGGASDTQYF. CDR3 nucleotides: TGTGCCAGCAGCTTTGTAGGTGGGGGGGCATCAGATACGCAGTATTTT.

The chain links TRBV5-6 to TRBJ2-3, with 9 bases matching TRBD1. With 3 bases clipped from V and 6 bases from J, the junction kept 5 bases outside the gene matches. Germline V gives CDR1 SGHDT, CDR2 YYEEEE. The CDR3 covers 14 residues. The CDR3 here is CASSSGQGSDTQYF. DNA for the CDR3: TGTGCCAGCAGCTCCGGACAGGGGTCGGATACGCAGTATTTT.

This chain connects TRBV20-1 to TRBJ1-2; D remains ambiguous. The CDR3 contains 11 residues. Germline V gene sequence: CDR1 DFQATT, CDR2 SNEGSKA (reference sequence). V lost 1 base and J 3 bases, leaving 3 bases between the germline ends. CDR3 sequence (DNA): TGCAGTGCTAGAGGCGACTATGGCTACACCTTC. It encodes CSARGDYGYTF.

In this sample, this clonotype turned up once. One end of the junction varies from germline; a read error may be responsible. The V call is TRBV7-7, the J call TRBJ2-5; TRBD2 is a possible D gene (5 bases). This CDR3 comprises 17 residues. Germline V gene data show CDR1 as SSHAT and CDR2 as FNYEAQ (reference sequence). CDR3 sequence reads: CASSLAPANDYQETQYF. Here the CDR3 DNA reads TGTGCTAGCAGCTTAGCGCCAGCCAACGATTATCAAGAGACCCAGTACTTC.

This chain connects TRBV18 to TRBJ2-6; D perhaps matches TRBD2 (6 bases). The CDR3 runs 17 residues. CDR1 and CDR2 from the germline V gene are KGHSH and LQKENI. Between the trimmed V and J ends, which lost 2 bases and 0 bases, there was a span of 11 bases. This CDR3 is CASSPLEGNSGANVLTF. As DNA, the CDR3 is TGTGCCAGCTCACCATTGGAGGGTAACTCTGGGGCCAACGTCCTGACTTTC.

This clonotype came up a few times. The chain uses TRBV19 and TRBJ1-1, with 8 nucleotides matching TRBD1. CDR1 is LNHDA, CDR2 SQIVND, per germline (reference sequence). CDR3 length: 14 amino acids. V lost 9 bases, J lost 1 base, and 7 bases stayed unmatched. The CDR3 sequence: CARNGQGANTEAFF. CDR3 DNA: TGTGCCAGAAACGGACAGGGTGCGAACACTGAAGCTTTCTTT.

This clonotype turned up a few times. The V call is TRBV28, the J call TRBJ1-5; D call uncertain. Germline V CDR1 and CDR2: MDHEN, SYDVKM. The V and J ends lost 6 bases and 3 bases respectively, with 12 bases between them. The CDR3 extends over 14 amino acids. DNA for the CDR3: TGTGCCAGCAGGTACGGAGGCGACAATCAGCCCCAGCATTTT. Its translation: CASRYGGDNQPQHF. Drawing the rest from reference TRBV28 and TRBJ1-5, the complete variable domain is DVKVTQSSRYLVKRTGEKVFLECVQDMDHENMFWYRQDPGLGLRLIYFSYDVKMKEKGDIPEGYSVSREKKERFSLILESASTNQTSMYLCASRYGGDNQPQHFGDGTRLSIL.

The rearrangement links TRBV6-5 to TRBJ2-2; 13 bases match TRBD2. This CDR3 spans 17 amino acids. Trimming cost V 8 bases and J 7 bases; bases outside gene matches: 13. Germline loops: CDR1 MNHEY, CDR2 SVGAGI. In DNA, the CDR3 is TGTGCCAGCGCTGCGGGACTAGCGGGGCCCCTGGGCGGGGAGCTGTTTTTT. Its translation: CASAAGLAGPLGGELFF.

This clonotype was observed many times. The J gene is TRBJ2-3, the V gene TRBV7-2; the match to TRBD1 covers 8 bases. V gave up 6 bases and J gave up 1 base; unmatched junction bases: 3. Germline CDR1 is SGHTA and CDR2 is FQGNSA. The CDR3 runs 14 residues. The CDR3 DNA sequence: TGTGCCAGCAGGGGACAGGTGGGCACAGATACGCAGTATTTT. Protein product: CASRGQVGTDTQYF. Drawing the rest from reference TRBV7-2 and TRBJ2-3, the complete variable domain is GAGVSQSPSNKVTEKGKDVELRCDPISGHTALYWYRQSLGQGLEFLIYFQGNSAPDKSGLPSDRFSAERTGGSVSTLTIQRTQQEDSAVYLCASRGQVGTDTQYFGPGTRLTVL.

This clonotype was seen a handful of times. Here the CDR3 DNA reads TGCAGTTCCATACTCCCGGGACTAGCGGGCGCAGATACGCAGTATTTT. Translating it yields CSSILPGLAGADTQYF. The chain recombines TRBV20-1 with TRBJ2-3, with TRBD2 matching over 12 bases. CDR3 length equals 16 residues. Germline loops: CDR1 DFQATT, CDR2 SNEGSKA (reference sequence). The junction had 13 bases not matched to a gene; V was cut back by 8 bases and J by 4 bases.

This sequence joins TRBV5-1 and TRBJ2-5; 9 bases match TRBD1. The CDR3 extends over 16 amino acids. The trim removed 4 bases at V and 5 bases at J, leaving 12 bases unmatched. The germline gives CDR1 SGHRS, CDR2 YFSETQ. The CDR3 sequence is CASSSPGTGRMETQYF. CDR3 coding DNA: TGCGCCAGCAGCAGTCCCGGGACAGGGAGGATGGAGACCCAGTACTTC.

This clonotype was seen repeatedly, ten times or more. V usage is TRBV6-6 and J usage is TRBJ2-5; D is perhaps TRBD2 (5 bases). This CDR3 has 14 residues. CDR1 MNHNY and CDR2 SVGAGI come from the germline V gene (reference sequence). V was clipped by 0 bases and J by 2 bases, with 7 bases between them. In DNA form, the CDR3 reads TGTGCCAGCAGTTACTCGGGGAGACAAGAGACCCAGTACTTC. Its protein product is CASSYSGRQETQYF.